The 14 T cell receptor beta chains in this list originate from one sample, sequenced in a study of blood T cell repertoires in COVID-19 (dated by TCRdb to the early 2020s). The method was the immunoSEQ multiplex PCR assay. TCRdb obtained this table from immuneACCESS and retained in-frame rearrangements with V and J assigned. These tables miss some clones; where compared with another copy, unresolved V genes account for less than half of the shortfall, and the remainder is unexplained. The sample yields hundreds of thousands of clones; around 90% were counted once. More than 3% of the sample is in the top ten clones. Sequencing input: peripheral blood. Receptors originate from a woman aged 18-35 years who had recovered from COVID-19.

In its sample, this clone was seen a few times. J is TRBJ1-6 and V is TRBV11-2; possible D gene TRBD1, 5 bases. Trimming shortened V by 4 bases and J by 6 bases, and 10 bases separated the two germline ends. Germline CDR1 SGHAT, CDR2 FQNNGV. This CDR3 spans 14 amino acids. Written as DNA, the CDR3 is TGTGCCAGCAGCTGGCAAAGGGGTAATTCACCCCTCCACTTT. Protein product: CASSWQRGNSPLHF.

The chain joins TRBV2 to TRBJ1-5, with 9 bases fitting TRBD1. The CDR3 sequence is 15 residues long. The germline V gene encodes CDR1 SNHLY and CDR2 FYNNEI. Trimming cost V 0 bases and J 5 bases; bases outside gene matches: 2. The CDR3 protein is CASSEAGQGYQPQHF. The CDR3 DNA follows: TGTGCCAGCAGTGAAGCGGGACAGGGATATCAGCCCCAGCATTTT. Variable domain in full (rest from reference TRBV2 and TRBJ1-5): EPEVTQTPSHQVTQMGQEVILRCVPISNHLYFYWYRQILGQKVEFLVSFYNNEISEKSEIFDDQFSVERPDGSNFTLKIRSTKLEDSAMYFCASSEAGQGYQPQHFGDGTRLSIL.

The genes are TRBV6-2 or TRBV6-3 and TRBJ2-7; 8 bases map to TRBD1. The V segment lost 6 bases and the J segment 2 bases; nucleotides outside the gene matches: 9. CDR1 and CDR2 (germline): MNHEY, SVGEGT. The CDR3 loop spans 15 amino acids. The CDR3 reads CASSSLDRGPYEQYV. The CDR3 nucleotides read TGTGCCAGCAGCTCCCTCGACAGGGGACCCTACGAGCAGTACGTC.

J is TRBJ2-3 and V is TRBV30, with D possibly TRBD2 on 6 matching bases. The CDR3 is 16 amino acids. CDR1 and CDR2 (germline): GTSNPN, SVGIG (reference sequence). Trimming removed 3 bases at V and 2 bases at J, with 18 bases between. As DNA, the CDR3 is TGTGCCTGGAGAGGGGAGGCTGAAAGGTACACAGATACGCAGTATTTT. Its protein is CAWRGEAERYTDTQYF.

The chain joins TRBV11-2 to TRBJ1-6; no firm D call. CDR3 size: 15 residues. Per the germline V gene, CDR1 is SGHAT and CDR2 is FQNNGV. The V and J ends lost 7 bases and 0 bases respectively, with 10 bases between them. The CDR3 loop is CASTPRGSYNSPLHF. CDR3 nucleotides: TGTGCCAGCACCCCTAGAGGCTCCTATAATTCACCCCTCCACTTT.

The chain has TRBV21-1 and TRBJ1-3; TRBD1 is taken as the D call from the table, unchecked against the DNA. TRBV21-1 is a recognized pseudogene. The CDR3 length is 16 residues. DNA of the CDR3: TGTGCCAGCAGCACCAGGACAGAACGCTCTGGAAACACCATATATTTT. Amino acid sequence: CASSTRTERSGNTIYF.

This chain joins TRBV7-9 and TRBJ2-5; 13 bases match TRBD2. Unmatched junction bases numbered 7, after V lost 5 bases and J lost 7 bases. Germline V gives CDR1 SEHNR, CDR2 FQNEAQ (reference sequence). The CDR3 is 15 amino acids. CDR3 region: CASSPEGLAGATQYF. In DNA form, the CDR3 reads TGTGCCAGCAGCCCGGAAGGACTAGCGGGAGCGACCCAGTACTTC.

The chain joins TRBV15 to TRBJ2-5; the match to TRBD2 covers 10 bases. CDR1 is LNHNV, CDR2 YYDKDF, per germline (reference sequence). This CDR3 spans 16 amino acids. The V and J ends lost 0 bases and 7 bases, in that order; junction bases with no gene match: 8. This CDR3 is CATSRELAGVLGTQYF. The CDR3 bases are TGTGCCACCAGCAGAGAGCTAGCGGGGGTTTTGGGGACCCAGTACTTC.

The chain couples TRBV12-3 or TRBV12-4 to TRBJ1-2, with TRBD1 matching over 7 bases. V trimming: 6 bases; J trimming: 10 bases; junction bases outside the gene matches: 8. The CDR3 contains 12 residues. The CDR3 here is CASSLTGMHYTF. The CDR3 nucleotides are TGTGCCAGCAGCCTGACAGGGATGCACTACACCTTC.

This chain joins TRBV5-4 and TRBJ1-1; possibly TRBD1 for D (5 bases). Germline CDR1 and CDR2: SGHNT and YYREEE (reference sequence). V was trimmed by 0 bases and J by 5 bases, leaving 8 bases between them. The CDR3 covers 13 residues. This CDR3 is CASSLAGFTEAFF. CDR3 nucleotides: TGTGCCAGCAGCTTGGCAGGGTTTACTGAAGCTTTCTTT.

DNA of the CDR3: TGTGCCAGCAGCACACTAGCGGGGGCCTACAATGAGCAGTTCTTC. Translated: CASSTLAGAYNEQFF. The chain is built from TRBV14 and TRBJ2-1, with TRBD2 matching over 11 bases. Germline lookup yields CDR1 SGHDN and CDR2 FVKESK. After removal of 5 bases from V and 2 bases from J, the junction contained 2 bases not matched to a gene. The CDR3 spans 15 residues. Filled out from reference TRBV14 and TRBJ2-1, the complete variable domain reads EAGVTQFPSHSVIEKGQTVTLRCDPISGHDNLYWYRRVMGKEIKFLLHFVKESKQDESGMPNNRFLAERTGGTYSTLKVQPAELEDSGVYFCASSTLAGAYNEQFFGPGTRLTVL.

As to this clone: Other nucleotide sequences in the sample specify the same CDR3. The chain couples TRBV7-2 to TRBJ2-3, with D uncertain. This CDR3 has 14 residues. The germline V gene encodes CDR1 SGHTA and CDR2 FQGNSA. With 2 bases removed from V and 0 bases from J, the gap between germline ends came to 6 bases. The CDR3 sequence is CASSLMRSTDTQYF. The CDR3 DNA sequence: TGTGCCAGCAGCTTAATGCGGAGCACAGATACGCAGTATTTT.

The V gene is TRBV11-2, the J gene TRBJ1-1; D might be TRBD1 (5 bases). The length of the CDR3 is 13 residues. Trimming shortened V by 5 bases and J by 8 bases, and 15 bases separated the two germline ends. Germline V lookup: CDR1 SGHAT, CDR2 FQNNGV. The DNA for the CDR3 is TGTGCCAGCAGCCCCGAGGTAGGGGCCGAAGCTTTCTTT. It translates to CASSPEVGAEAFF.

The V and J genes are TRBV6-2 or TRBV6-3 and TRBJ2-2; D unresolved. Deletions cut 6 bases from V and 6 bases from J, with 17 bases between. The CDR3 runs to 15 residues. The germline V gene encodes CDR1 MNHEY and CDR2 SVGEGT. CDR3 amino acids: CASSRLTKGAGELFF. In DNA, the CDR3 is TGTGCCAGCAGCCGACTGACGAAAGGAGCCGGGGAGCTGTTTTTT.